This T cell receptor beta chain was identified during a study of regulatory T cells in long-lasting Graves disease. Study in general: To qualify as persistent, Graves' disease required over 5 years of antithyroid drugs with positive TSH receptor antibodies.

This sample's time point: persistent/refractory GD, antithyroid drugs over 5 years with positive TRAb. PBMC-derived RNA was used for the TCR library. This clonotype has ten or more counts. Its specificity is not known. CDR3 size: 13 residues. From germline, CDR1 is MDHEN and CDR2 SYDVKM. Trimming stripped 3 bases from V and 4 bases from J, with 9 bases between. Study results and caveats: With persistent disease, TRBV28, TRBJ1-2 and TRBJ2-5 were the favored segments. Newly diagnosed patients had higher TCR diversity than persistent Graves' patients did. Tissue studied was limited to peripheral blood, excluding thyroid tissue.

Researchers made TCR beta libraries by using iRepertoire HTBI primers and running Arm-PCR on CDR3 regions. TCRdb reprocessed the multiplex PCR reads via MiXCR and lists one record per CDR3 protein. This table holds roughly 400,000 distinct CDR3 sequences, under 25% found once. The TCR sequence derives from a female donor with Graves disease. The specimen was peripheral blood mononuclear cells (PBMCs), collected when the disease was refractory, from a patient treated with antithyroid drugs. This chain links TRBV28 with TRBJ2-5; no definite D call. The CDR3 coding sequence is TGTGCCAGCAGTTTTGGGGTGGGAGAGACCCAGTACTTC. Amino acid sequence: CASSFGVGETQYF.